The 19 T cell receptor beta chains below all came from one sample that was sequenced in a study of cytomegalovirus exposure and HLA in healthy donors. The PCR contained 60 Vbeta and 13 Jbeta primers. Here immunoSEQ multiplex PCR was the method, and the copy in TCRdb shows in-frame clones only, minus some. The sample has roughly 100,000 clones, roughly a tenth seen once. The sample taken for sequencing was PBMCs. The receptors stem from a man aged 40-49 years in good health and CMV-seropositive.

The chain recombines TRBV4-1 with TRBJ1-6; no reliable D call. V was clipped by 2 bases and J by 7 bases, with 15 bases between them. The CDR3 has 16 residues. Germline assignment: CDR1 MGHRA and CDR2 YSYEKL. CDR3 sequence reads: CASSQPTQALNSPLHF. Written as DNA, the CDR3 is TGCGCCAGCAGCCAACCCACCCAGGCGCTGAATTCACCCCTCCACTTT.

This clone was recorded a few times. The V call is TRBV19, the J call TRBJ2-7; 11 nucleotides match TRBD2. The ends lost 6 bases at V and 6 bases at J; junction bases unmatched: 4. Per the germline V gene, CDR1 is LNHDA and CDR2 is SQIVND (reference sequence). The CDR3 runs 13 residues. The CDR3 loop is CASRILAGGEQYF. In nucleotides, the CDR3 is TGTGCCAGTAGGATTCTAGCGGGAGGCGAGCAGTACTTC.

The gene calls are TRBV6-5 and TRBJ1-2; 7 bases agree with TRBD1. This CDR3 is 11 amino acids long. Looked up from germline, CDR1 is MNHEY and CDR2 is SVGAGI. The V gene end was trimmed by 7 bases and the J gene end by 8 bases; junction bases not matched to a gene: 4. The CDR3 coding sequence is TGTGCCAGCACACAGGGGAAGGGCTACACCTTC. Protein product: CASTQGKGYTF.

This clone has a handful of counts. The chain joins TRBV7-9 to TRBJ2-7; 8 nucleotides match TRBD2. CDR1 SEHNR and CDR2 FQNEAQ come from the germline V gene (reference sequence). This CDR3 has 14 residues. V lost 9 bases to trimming and J lost 4 bases; unmatched junction nucleotides: 11. DNA for the CDR3: TGTGCCAGACCCCCGGGAGGGCCTTTATACGAGCAGTACTTC. Translated, it gives CARPPGGPLYEQYF.

The chain combines TRBV5-4 with TRBJ1-2, with 11 bases identical to TRBD1. The CDR3 is 14 residues long. CDR1 SGHNT and CDR2 YYREEE come from the germline V gene (reference sequence). Trimming took 5 bases from V and 6 from J; bases not matched to a gene: 6. CDR3 region: CASSSRTGGDGYTF. CDR3 DNA: TGTGCCAGCAGTTCTAGGACAGGGGGCGATGGCTACACCTTC.

This clone was observed a few times. J is TRBJ2-3 and V is TRBV9, with 12 positions matching TRBD2. Per the germline V gene, CDR1 is SGDLS and CDR2 is YYNGEE. The length of the CDR3 is 20 residues. Trimming took 0 bases from V and 0 from J; bases not matched to a gene: 11. This CDR3 is CASSVVVPELAGGSTDTQYF. In nucleotides, the CDR3 is TGTGCCAGCAGCGTAGTCGTTCCAGAACTAGCGGGAGGAAGCACAGATACGCAGTATTTT.

This clone was picked up a small number of times. This chain uses TRBV28 with TRBJ2-1; a weak D match, TRBD1 (6 bases). This CDR3 spans 18 amino acids. The V end lost 1 base, the J end lost 6 bases, and 22 bases lay between the germline ends. Per germline, CDR1 MDHEN and CDR2 SYDVKM. This CDR3 reads CASSLSPGHRALVNEQFF. CDR3 DNA sequence: TGTGCCAGCAGTTTATCCCCGGGACATCGGGCTTTGGTCAATGAGCAGTTCTTC.

V and J are TRBV29-1 and TRBJ2-3, with D possibly matching TRBD1 (6 bases). The CDR3 runs to 15 residues. Germline assignment: CDR1 SQVTM and CDR2 ANQGSEA. Trimming stripped 6 bases from V and 0 bases from J, with 16 bases between. CDR3 in DNA: TGCAGCGTGGGGCAGGGGACGACTAGCACAGATACGCAGTATTTT. It codes for CSVGQGTTSTDTQYF.

In this sample, this clone turned up a few times. This rearrangement joins TRBV7-9 to TRBJ2-1; tentative D call: TRBD2 (7 bases). CDR1 SEHNR and CDR2 FQNEAQ come from the germline V gene (reference sequence). The CDR3 is made up of 12 amino acids. Trimming took 5 bases from V and 8 from J, leaving 10 bases between them. The CDR3 nucleotides are TGTGCCAGCAGCCGAGGGGGGGATGAGCAGTTCTTC. Translated, it gives CASSRGGDEQFF. Variable domain in full (rest from reference TRBV7-9 and TRBJ2-1): DTGVSQNPRHKITKRGQNVTFRCDPISEHNRLYWYRQTLGQGPEFLTYFQNEAQLEKSRLLSDRFSAERPKGSFSTLEIQRTEQGDSAMYLCASSRGGDEQFFGPGTRLTVL.

This clone was seen a handful of times. This chain connects TRBV14 to TRBJ2-7; 9 bases are shared with TRBD1. The CDR3 consists of 14 residues. Per germline, CDR1 SGHDN and CDR2 FVKESK. Trimming cost V 4 bases and J 0 bases; bases outside gene matches: 1. CDR3 sequence: CASSRTGVSYEQYF. CDR3 DNA sequence: TGTGCCAGCAGCCGGACAGGGGTCTCCTACGAGCAGTACTTC.

The chain employs TRBV14 and TRBJ2-3; 11 positions agree with TRBD2. The germline gives CDR1 SGHDN, CDR2 FVKESK. The V segment lost 4 bases and the J segment 0 bases; nucleotides outside the gene matches: 6. CDR3 length equals 17 residues. CDR3 in DNA: TGTGCCAGCAGCCCGTTGGGACTAGCGGATAGCACAGATACGCAGTATTTT. Translated: CASSPLGLADSTDTQYF.

The rearrangement links TRBV9 to TRBJ2-1; 10 nucleotides agree with TRBD1. CDR1 SGDLS and CDR2 YYNGEE come from the germline V gene. There are 15 residues in the CDR3. V lost 4 bases to trimming and J lost 8 bases; unmatched junction nucleotides: 9. CDR3 in amino acids: CASSPRTGGSDEQFF. The CDR3 DNA is TGTGCCAGCAGCCCCCGGACAGGGGGGTCTGATGAGCAGTTCTTC.

The table lists this clone with a few counts. CDR3: CASSLGGEAFF. DNA of the CDR3: TGTGCCAGCAGCCTAGGAGGTGAAGCTTTCTTT. J is TRBJ1-1 and V is TRBV5-6; D remains unclear. The CDR3 loop spans 11 amino acids. CDR1 SGHDT and CDR2 YYEEEE come from the germline V gene. Between the trimmed V and J ends, which lost 4 bases and 7 bases, there was a span of 8 bases.

The J gene is TRBJ1-5, the V gene TRBV19; 8 nucleotides agree with TRBD1. V gave up 5 bases and J gave up 4 bases; unmatched junction bases: 22. Germline CDR1 LNHDA, CDR2 SQIVND (reference sequence). The CDR3 spans 20 residues. The CDR3 nucleotides read TGTGCCAGTAGTGCCCCACGACAGGGGTTGGGTAACTTAGGAAATCAGCCCCAGCATTTT. Translated: CASSAPRQGLGNLGNQPQHF.

This clone was observed a few times. This rearrangement joins TRBV6-4 to TRBJ2-2, with 7 bases identical to TRBD2. CDR3 length equals 15 residues. V trimming: 6 bases; J trimming: 0 bases; junction bases outside the gene matches: 4. Germline loops: CDR1 MRHNA, CDR2 SNTAGT. CDR3 sequence (DNA): TGTGCCAGCAGCCAGACTAGCTCGAACACCGGGGAGCTGTTTTTT. Translating gives CASSQTSSNTGELFF.

The chain links TRBV4-1 to TRBJ2-1; 9 positions match TRBD2. The V gene end was trimmed by 1 base and the J gene end by 4 bases; junction bases not matched to a gene: 8. The CDR3 contains 17 residues. CDR1 is MGHRA and CDR2 is YSYEKL in the germline V gene. CDR3 coding DNA: TGCGCCAGCAGCCAAGGGTTAGTGACTAGCGGATACAATGAGCAGTTCTTC. Translation: CASSQGLVTSGYNEQFF.

This rearrangement joins TRBV6-5 to TRBJ2-6; TRBD2 is a possible D gene (6 bases). CDR1 and CDR2 from the germline V gene are MNHEY and SVGAGI. Trimming took 8 bases from V and 0 from J, leaving 8 bases between them. CDR3 length: 14 residues. CDR3 protein: CASLSGSGANVLTF. Here the CDR3 DNA reads TGTGCCAGCCTTAGCGGCTCTGGGGCCAACGTCCTGACTTTC.

This clone was observed a few times. The J gene is TRBJ2-7, the V gene TRBV28; no clear D. CDR1 is MDHEN, CDR2 SYDVKM, per germline. V gave up 6 bases and J gave up 3 bases, with 9 bases separating them. This CDR3 has 12 residues. The CDR3 DNA reads TGTGCCAGCAGCCTCTCTTTCTACGAGCAGTACTTC. Its translation: CASSLSFYEQYF.

A few counts support this clone. The V gene is TRBV11-3, the J gene TRBJ2-7; 9 nucleotides line up with TRBD2. V was clipped by 5 bases and J by 5 bases; unmatched bases: 10. The CDR3 runs 15 residues. Looked up from germline, CDR1 is SGHNT and CDR2 is YENEEA. Here the CDR3 DNA reads TGTGCCAGCAGCCACCCTCCTAGCGGGAACCACGAGCAGTACTTC. This encodes CASSHPPSGNHEQYF.